The entry that follows covers one TCR beta chain sequence. Time point denoted: newly diagnosed GD, antithyroid drugs for less than 3 months. Making the TCR library involved RNA that had been extracted from PBMCs. The CDR3 extends over 19 amino acids. Trimming cost V 5 bases and J 2 bases; bases outside gene matches: 14. Germline values: CDR1 LNHDA, CDR2 SQIVND (reference sequence). Combining iRepertoire HTBI primers with Arm-PCR of CDR3 regions, the authors built TCR beta libraries. TCRdb analysed the multiplex PCR reads with MiXCR anew, one entry per CDR3 protein. The data show 530,000 or so distinct CDR3 sequences, 16% seen once. This sample was taken from a study of regulatory T cells in long-lasting Graves disease. These same records also appear under a second study, on T cells in Graves' hyperthyroidism and ophthalmopathy.

This TCR came from a man younger than 30 with Graves disease. The chain has TRBV19 and TRBJ2-7, with 14 bases fitting TRBD2. The sample in question was peripheral blood mononuclear cells (PBMCs), obtained at new diagnosis, from a patient treated with antithyroid drugs. The CDR3 nucleotides are TGTGCCAGTAGTTTCTTATCCGGGACTAGCGGGAGATTTACCTACGAGCAGTACTTC. Translation: CASSFLSGTSGRFTYEQYF.